The 26 T cell receptor beta chains listed next were all sequenced from one sample in a study of shared clonotypes between healthy human individuals. Sequencing used immunoSEQ multiplex PCR; TCRdb keeps in-frame clones, though not all of them. Of around 2,000,000 clones detected, about 95% appear once; the ten largest clones hold roughly 1%. Positively selected for CCR7, the CD45RO-negative cells used as naive CD8 cells excluded terminally differentiated effector memory CD45RA+ cells. The sample was naive CD8+ T cells sorted from blood. These receptors all come from a man younger than 30 in good health.

The chain combines TRBV4-2 with TRBJ1-1, with TRBD1 as a possible D gene (5 bases). V was cut by 1 base and J by 4 bases, with 22 bases left in between. Germline lookup yields CDR1 LGHNA and CDR2 YNFKEQ. The CDR3 sequence is 18 residues long. CDR3 region: CASSQGSGFHPLTTEAFF. CDR3 coding DNA: TGTGCCAGCAGCCAAGGTTCAGGGTTCCATCCGCTGACCACTGAAGCTTTCTTT.

This CDR3 reads CASSITGQGYGYTF. CDR3 DNA: TGTGCCAGTAGTATTACAGGGCAAGGCTATGGCTACACCTTC. This chain uses TRBV19 with TRBJ1-2; tentatively, D is TRBD1 (6 bases). CDR1 and CDR2 from the germline V gene are LNHDA and SQIVND (reference sequence). The CDR3 runs 14 residues. V lost 3 bases to trimming and J lost 4 bases, with 12 bases between them.

In the case of this clone: Within the sample, other DNA sequences also encode this same CDR3. The chain is built from TRBV9 and TRBJ2-7; 7 nucleotides agree with TRBD1. V shed 2 bases, J shed 0 bases, and the junction held 2 bases outside the gene matches. The germline CDR1 and CDR2 sequences are SGDLS and YYNGEE. The CDR3 is 14 amino acids. In DNA form, the CDR3 reads TGTGCCAGCAGCGTGGGGACAGCCTCCTACGAGCAGTACTTC. Translating it yields CASSVGTASYEQYF.

The chain is built from TRBV7-9 and TRBJ2-5; possibly TRBD1 or TRBD2 for D (5 bases each). CDR1 and CDR2 from the germline V gene are SEHNR and FQNEAQ (reference sequence). The CDR3 has 16 amino acids. The V gene lost 1 base and the J gene lost 4 bases, with 16 bases spanning the gap. CDR3 coding DNA: TGTGCCAGCAGCTTAGTAGGCTTCAGGGAGATAGAGACCCAGTACTTC. Its protein is CASSLVGFREIETQYF.

The rearrangement links TRBV5-1 to TRBJ2-7; TRBD1 matches 7 bases. This CDR3 has 15 residues. Germline assignment: CDR1 SGHRS and CDR2 YFSETQ. V shed 4 bases and J 1 base; nucleotides not matched to a gene: 8. CDR3: CASSLRDSSSYEQYF. The CDR3 nucleotides read TGCGCCAGCAGCCTCCGGGACAGCTCATCCTACGAGCAGTACTTC.

Turning to this clone: At one of its ends the junction is not consistent with the germline gene, which may arise from a read error. The V gene is TRBV7-9, the J gene TRBJ2-7; the D gene is possibly TRBD1 (6 bases). The CDR3 is 15 residues long. Germline values: CDR1 SEHNR, CDR2 FQNEAQ (reference sequence). Written as DNA, the CDR3 is TGTGCCAGCAGCATAGCTCAGGGGAACGTCTACGAGCAGTACTTC. It translates to CASSIAQGNVYEQYF.

Concerning this clone itself: The sample has other DNA sequences that encode this CDR3 too. The rearrangement uses TRBV2 and TRBJ2-2; 7 bases fit TRBD1. Unmatched junction bases numbered 2, after V lost 5 bases and J lost 5 bases. The length of the CDR3 is 13 residues. Germline V gives CDR1 SNHLY, CDR2 FYNNEI. The CDR3 spells CASSPQGTGELFF. CDR3 in DNA: TGTGCCAGCAGTCCACAGGGGACCGGGGAGCTGTTTTTT.

A note on this clone: Other DNA sequences from this sample encode an identical CDR3 as well. The chain employs TRBV4-1 and TRBJ2-7, with a possible D match to TRBD1 (5 bases). V was trimmed by 4 bases and J by 1 base, leaving 8 bases between them. The V gene's germline CDR1 is MGHRA and CDR2 YSYEKL. The CDR3 runs to 13 residues. The CDR3 coding sequence is TGCGCCAGCAGCCCTGGACAATCCTACGAGCAGTACTTC. Encoded protein: CASSPGQSYEQYF.

This rearrangement joins TRBV27 to TRBJ2-7; D possibly uses TRBD1 or TRBD2 (5 bases each). There are 13 residues in the CDR3. Germline loops: CDR1 MNHEY, CDR2 SMNVEV (reference sequence). V was clipped by 4 bases and J by 3 bases, with 10 bases between them. CDR3 nucleotide sequence: TGTGCCAGCAGTTACCGGGACGTCTACGAGCAGTACTTC. It yields the protein CASSYRDVYEQYF.

The V gene is TRBV30, the J gene TRBJ2-7, with D possibly called TRBD1 or TRBD2 (5 bases each). CDR1 is GTSNPN, CDR2 SVGIG, per germline (reference sequence). The CDR3 has 13 residues. Between the trimmed V and J ends, which lost 5 bases and 3 bases, there was a span of 14 bases. This CDR3 is CAWSLGDNYEQYF. CDR3 nucleotide sequence: TGTGCCTGGTCCTTGGGGGATAACTACGAGCAGTACTTC.

The V call is TRBV7-9, the J call TRBJ2-7; a possible D gene is TRBD2 (6 bases). V was cut by 1 base and J by 6 bases, with 13 bases left in between. The germline V gene has CDR1 SEHNR and CDR2 FQNEAQ (reference sequence). The CDR3 loop spans 14 amino acids. Written as DNA, the CDR3 is TGTGCCAGCAGCTTAGTTGGAGGGTGGGGCGAGCAGTACTTC. Translated, it gives CASSLVGGWGEQYF.

V usage is TRBV6-5 and J usage is TRBJ1-5, with 8 bases fitting TRBD1. The CDR3 is 14 amino acids. V gave up 6 bases and J gave up 7 bases; unmatched junction bases: 8. Germline assignment: CDR1 MNHEY and CDR2 SVGAGI. This CDR3 reads CASRNRGGEQPQHF. Written as DNA, the CDR3 is TGTGCCAGCAGAAACAGGGGGGGGGAACAGCCCCAGCATTTT.

The gene calls are TRBV13 and TRBJ1-4; D gene unclear. The germline V gene encodes CDR1 PRHDT and CDR2 FYEKMQ (reference sequence). The CDR3 is 13 residues long. V gave up 0 bases and J gave up 7 bases, with 6 bases separating them. The CDR3 nucleotides are TGTGCCAGCAGCTTAGGCTCGAGTGAAAAACTGTTTTTT. Translation: CASSLGSSEKLFF.

The rearrangement joins TRBV6-1 to TRBJ2-7, with TRBD1 identical over 10 bases. Germline loops: CDR1 MNHNS, CDR2 SASEGT. V dropped 10 bases and J dropped 1; count of bases not matched to a gene: 4. The CDR3 length is 13 residues. The CDR3 is CATEGQGSYEQYF. In nucleotides, the CDR3 is TGTGCCACCGAGGGACAGGGGTCCTACGAGCAGTACTTC.

The V call is TRBV19, the J call TRBJ2-1, with a possible D match to TRBD1 (5 bases). V was shortened by 5 bases and J by 4 bases, with 12 bases between the two germline ends. The germline V gene has CDR1 LNHDA and CDR2 SQIVND (reference sequence). There are 14 residues in the CDR3. The DNA for the CDR3 is TGTGCCAGTAGTTCGGCAGGGCTTTACAATGAGCAGTTCTTC. It translates to CASSSAGLYNEQFF.

The chain links TRBV4-3 to TRBJ2-1, with D uncertain. The CDR3 is made up of 16 amino acids. Germline lookup yields CDR1 LGHNA and CDR2 YSLEER. The ends were cut back, 1 base at V and 3 bases at J, with 13 bases in the middle. The CDR3: CASSQVLSWLYNEQFF. The CDR3 DNA follows: TGCGCCAGCAGCCAAGTCCTCTCTTGGCTCTACAATGAGCAGTTCTTC.

V is TRBV5-4 and J is TRBJ1-2, with TRBD1 as a possible D gene (5 bases). Germline CDR1 and CDR2: SGHNT and YYREEE (reference sequence). V was trimmed by 5 bases and J by 7 bases, leaving 24 bases between them. CDR3 size: 16 residues. The CDR3 here is CASRDWGGIGVGGYTF. In nucleotides, the CDR3 is TGTGCCAGCAGGGATTGGGGTGGAATAGGGGTTGGTGGCTACACCTTC. The full variable domain, in which reference TRBV5-4 and TRBJ1-2 provide the parts outside the CDR3, is ETGVTQSPTHLIKTRGQQVTLRCSSQSGHNTVSWYQQALGQGPQFIFQYYREEENGRGNFPPRFSGLQFPNYSSELNVNALELDDSALYLCASRDWGGIGVGGYTFGSGTRLTVV.

This clone was counted a single time. Other nucleotide sequences in the sample specify the same CDR3. This chain connects TRBV5-1 to TRBJ1-1; 9 positions match TRBD1. Per germline, CDR1 SGHRS and CDR2 YFSETQ. The CDR3 spans 14 residues. The junction had 4 bases not matched to a gene; V was cut back by 2 bases and J by 5 bases. CDR3 loop: CASSLGTGLTEAFF. The DNA for the CDR3 is TGCGCCAGCAGCTTAGGGACAGGGTTGACTGAAGCTTTCTTT. Complete variable domain (other parts from reference TRBV5-1 and TRBJ1-1): KAGVTQTPRYLIKTRGQQVTLSCSPISGHRSVSWYQQTPGQGLQFLFEYFSETQRNKGNFPGRFSGRQFSNSRSEMNVSTLELGDSALYLCASSLGTGLTEAFFGQGTRLTVV.

CDR3 in amino acids: CASSLSLAGLHSTDTQYF. CDR3 bases: TGTGCCAGCAGCTTGAGCCTCGCGGGACTACATAGCACAGATACGCAGTATTTT. The rearrangement uses TRBV5-6 and TRBJ2-3; TRBD2 matches 7 bases. The V and J ends lost 1 base and 0 bases, in that order; junction bases with no gene match: 11. From germline, CDR1 is SGHDT and CDR2 YYEEEE. CDR3 length: 18 amino acids.

The J gene is TRBJ2-1, the V gene TRBV6-6, with 7 bases identical to TRBD1. The germline CDR1 and CDR2 sequences are MNHNY and SVGAGI (reference sequence). The CDR3 is 11 residues long. V shed 9 bases and J 6 bases; nucleotides not matched to a gene: 2. The CDR3 loop is CASYRGNEQFF. DNA for the CDR3: TGTGCCAGTTACAGGGGCAATGAGCAGTTCTTC.

This clone occurred a few times. The chain joins TRBV6-1 to TRBJ1-2; 7 bases agree with TRBD1. CDR1 MNHNS and CDR2 SASEGT come from the germline V gene. CDR3 length: 14 residues. V gave up 9 bases and J gave up 4 bases; unmatched junction bases: 11. The CDR3 region is CASEGQGVGYGYTF. In DNA form, the CDR3 reads TGTGCCAGTGAAGGGCAGGGGGTTGGCTATGGCTACACCTTC.

The chain carries TRBV25-1 and TRBJ2-5; 8 nucleotides line up with TRBD1. Germline CDR1 and CDR2: MGHDK and SYGVNS. V lost 6 bases, J lost 3 bases, and 9 bases stayed unmatched. This CDR3 has 15 residues. The CDR3 DNA reads as TGTGCCAGCAGCCTCCCAGGGGGCGGGGAAGAGACCCAGTACTTC. Its translation: CASSLPGGGEETQYF.

The chain combines TRBV4-3 with TRBJ2-1; the D gene is possibly TRBD1 (6 bases). V lost 3 bases, J lost 9 bases, and 15 bases lay in between. CDR1 is LGHNA and CDR2 is YSLEER in the germline V gene. The CDR3 has 14 residues. CDR3 in DNA: TGCGCCAGCAGCCACCTAGAAGGGGGTACTGAGCAGTTCTTC. Its translation: CASSHLEGGTEQFF.

The chain is built from TRBV4-1 and TRBJ2-7, with a tentative D call TRBD2 (6 bases). Germline V CDR1 and CDR2: MGHRA, YSYEKL. V was pared by 0 bases and J by 5 bases, with 8 bases between. This CDR3 is built from 13 residues. CDR3 residues: CASSQDWGDEQYF. The CDR3 DNA reads TGCGCCAGCAGCCAAGATTGGGGGGACGAGCAGTACTTC.

The chain couples TRBV2 to TRBJ1-4; 8 nucleotides match TRBD1. This CDR3 has 16 residues. Germline V CDR1 and CDR2: SNHLY, FYNNEI. J lost 3 bases, V lost 10 bases, and 13 bases had no gene match. The CDR3 here is CAIQGRAGGPNEKLFF. The CDR3, as DNA: TGTGCCATCCAGGGGAGGGCAGGGGGCCCTAATGAAAAACTGTTTTTT.

In this sample, this clone turned up once. The chain links TRBV7-9 to TRBJ2-1; 11 nucleotides align to TRBD2. V dropped 5 bases and J dropped 7; count of bases not matched to a gene: 4. Germline V lookup: CDR1 SEHNR, CDR2 FQNEAQ (reference sequence). CDR3 length equals 14 residues. CDR3 sequence (DNA): TGTGCCAGCAGCGGGACTAGCGGTTTGAATGAGCAGTTCTTC. Protein sequence: CASSGTSGLNEQFF. Full variable domain (outside the CDR3, taken from reference TRBV7-9 and TRBJ2-1): DTGVSQNPRHKITKRGQNVTFRCDPISEHNRLYWYRQTLGQGPEFLTYFQNEAQLEKSRLLSDRFSAERPKGSFSTLEIQRTEQGDSAMYLCASSGTSGLNEQFFGPGTRLTVL.